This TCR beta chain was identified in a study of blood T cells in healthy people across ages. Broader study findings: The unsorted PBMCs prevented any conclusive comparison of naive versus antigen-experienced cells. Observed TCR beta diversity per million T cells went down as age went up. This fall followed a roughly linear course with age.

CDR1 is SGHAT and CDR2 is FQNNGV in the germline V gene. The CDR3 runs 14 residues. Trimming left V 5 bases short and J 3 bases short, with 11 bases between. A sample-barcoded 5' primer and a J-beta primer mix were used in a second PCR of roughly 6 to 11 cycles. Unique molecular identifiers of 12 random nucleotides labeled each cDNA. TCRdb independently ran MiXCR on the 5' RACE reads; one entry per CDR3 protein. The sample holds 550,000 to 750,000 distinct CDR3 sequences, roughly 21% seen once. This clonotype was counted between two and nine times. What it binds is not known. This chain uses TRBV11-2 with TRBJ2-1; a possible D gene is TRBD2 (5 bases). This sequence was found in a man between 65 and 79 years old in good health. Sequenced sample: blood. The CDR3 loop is CASSRPGNYNEQFF. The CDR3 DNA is TGTGCCAGCAGCCGCCCCGGGAACTACAATGAGCAGTTCTTC.